One sample yielded the 13 T cell receptor beta chains listed below, sequenced in a study of control samples from healthy donors and cancer patients. TCRdb's table, derived via immunoSEQ multiplex PCR, lists solely in-frame clones and lacks some. The data contain over 100,000 clones, approximately 88% of them seen just once; the ten biggest clones take up approximately 3.5%. The specimen was blood. Source of these receptors: a man in his forties in good health.

This chain joins TRBV5-6 and TRBJ2-3; tentatively, D is TRBD1 or TRBD2 (5 bases each). This CDR3 is built from 15 residues. The germline V gene encodes CDR1 SGHDT and CDR2 YYEEEE. The germline V and J ends were trimmed by 6 bases and 5 bases, with 19 bases remaining between them. The chain's CDR3 is CASTFPGPAGDTQYF. The CDR3 DNA reads TGTGCCAGCACCTTCCCGGGACCCGCAGGAGATACGCAGTATTTT.

The chain carries TRBV30 and TRBJ1-6; tentative D call: TRBD1 (5 bases). Germline assignment: CDR1 GTSNPN and CDR2 SVGIG (reference sequence). Between the trimmed V and J ends, which lost 4 bases and 5 bases, there was a span of 9 bases. The CDR3 is 13 residues long. As DNA, the CDR3 is TGTGCCTGGAATGAGGGGAATAATTCACCCCTCCACTTT. Translating gives CAWNEGNNSPLHF.

J is TRBJ1-1 and V is TRBV5-4, with no clear D. The CDR3 sequence is 12 residues long. CDR1 and CDR2 (germline): SGHNT, YYREEE (reference sequence). V was clipped by 0 bases and J by 4 bases, with 4 bases between them. The DNA of the CDR3 is TGTGCCAGCAGCTTGGGGTCCACTGAAGCTTTCTTT. Its translation is CASSLGSTEAFF.

The CDR3 loop is CASSYRGQGPGIQYF. The CDR3, as DNA: TGTGCCAGCAGTTATAGGGGACAGGGCCCAGGGATTCAGTACTTC. The V call is TRBV6-5, the J call TRBJ2-4; TRBD1 matches at 9 bases. Germline trimming cut 3 bases from V and 10 bases from J; bases unmatched to any gene: 10. Germline lookup yields CDR1 MNHEY and CDR2 SVGAGI. This CDR3 contains 15 residues.

The gene calls are TRBV25-1 and TRBJ1-4, with a tentative D call TRBD1 (5 bases). The CDR3 is 15 amino acids. V lost 4 bases and J lost 10, with 19 bases in between. Germline CDR1 reads MGHDK; CDR2 reads SYGVNS. CDR3 region: CASSGPPGEGGKLFF. CDR3 sequence (DNA): TGTGCCAGCAGTGGACCCCCGGGGGAGGGCGGAAAACTGTTTTTT.

The chain has TRBV5-1 and TRBJ1-3; D is unresolved. The CDR3 contains 14 residues. CDR1 SGHRS and CDR2 YFSETQ come from the germline V gene. V lost 7 bases and J lost 0, with 11 bases in between. This chain's CDR3 is CASGPGGSGNTIYF. In nucleotides, the CDR3 is TGCGCCAGCGGCCCTGGAGGCTCTGGAAACACCATATATTTT. Variable domain in full (rest from reference TRBV5-1 and TRBJ1-3): KAGVTQTPRYLIKTRGQQVTLSCSPISGHRSVSWYQQTPGQGLQFLFEYFSETQRNKGNFPGRFSGRQFSNSRSEMNVSTLELGDSALYLCASGPGGSGNTIYFGEGSWLTVV.

The chain links TRBV3-1 (or the pseudogene TRBV3-2) to TRBJ1-2; a possible D gene is TRBD1 (5 bases). Trimming took 5 bases from V and 4 from J, leaving 20 bases between them. Germline CDR1 is LGHDT and CDR2 is YNNKEL (reference sequence). This CDR3 has 16 residues. CDR3 protein: CASSLYRDPRTYGYTF. CDR3 in DNA: TGTGCCAGCAGCTTATACCGGGACCCTCGCACCTATGGCTACACCTTC.

V gene TRBV12-3 or TRBV12-4 combines with J gene TRBJ1-2, with D possibly being TRBD1 (5 bases). This CDR3 is built from 13 residues. The germline V and J ends were trimmed by 8 bases and 4 bases, with 14 bases remaining between them. CDR3 residues: CASRPREAYGYTF. In DNA, the CDR3 is TGTGCCAGCCGCCCCAGGGAGGCCTATGGCTACACCTTC.

The chain recombines TRBV7-9 with TRBJ2-1, with a weak D call TRBD2 (7 bases). Trimming shortened V by 2 bases and J by 9 bases, and 17 bases separated the two germline ends. Germline V gene data show CDR1 as SEHNR and CDR2 as FQNEAQ (reference sequence). The CDR3 is 15 amino acids. The CDR3 sequence is CASSLSGGAFGEQFF. CDR3 in DNA: TGTGCCAGCAGCTTAAGTGGGGGGGCCTTTGGTGAGCAGTTCTTC.

The chain joins TRBV7-3 to TRBJ1-1; D remains ambiguous. Trimming pared 4 bases from V and 1 base from J, leaving 10 bases between. This CDR3 has 14 amino acids. The germline V gene encodes CDR1 SGHTA and CDR2 FQGTGA. CDR3 in amino acids: CASSSPPSNTEAFF. CDR3 in DNA: TGTGCCAGCAGCTCCCCGCCCTCGAACACTGAAGCTTTCTTT.

The chain uses TRBV7-9 and TRBJ1-4; weak D call: TRBD1 (5 bases). The ends were cut back, 5 bases at V and 8 bases at J, with 18 bases in the middle. This CDR3 contains 15 residues. Looked up from germline, CDR1 is SEHNR and CDR2 is FQNEAQ (reference sequence). CDR3 coding DNA: TGTGCCAGCAGCGTCGGGCGAGGGGAGGCCGAAAAACTGTTTTTT. Translated: CASSVGRGEAEKLFF.

V is TRBV5-1 and J is TRBJ2-2; D may be TRBD1 (5 bases). V was trimmed by 0 bases and J by 6 bases, leaving 9 bases between them. Looked up from germline, CDR1 is SGHRS and CDR2 is YFSETQ. The CDR3 is 14 amino acids. In DNA form, the CDR3 reads TGCGCCAGCAGCTTGGCGCTAGGGGCCGGGGAGCTGTTTTTT. Its protein is CASSLALGAGELFF.

CDR3 DNA: TGTGCCAGTAGTATTAGGAGGGCGGGGGACACAGATACGCAGTATTTT. Amino acid sequence: CASSIRRAGDTDTQYF. This rearrangement joins TRBV19 to TRBJ2-3; 7 positions match TRBD2. From germline, CDR1 is LNHDA and CDR2 SQIVND (reference sequence). The CDR3 runs 16 residues. V shed 3 bases and J 2 bases; nucleotides not matched to a gene: 8.